These 14 T cell receptor beta chains originate from one sample sequenced in a study of T-cell reconstitution after alpha-beta-depleted transplantation in children. TCRbeta library construction was performed incorporating unique molecular identifiers. TCRdb ran MiXCR on the PCR reads and lists one entry per CDR3 protein. The sample has around 300,000 distinct CDR3 sequences, 20% to 30% seen once. This material consisted of PBMCs, mostly from graft donor cells, taken 180 days after TCRalphabeta/CD19-depleted stem cell transplant. Every receptor here comes from a male patient between 10 and 17 years old who had a stem cell transplant for acute lymphoblastic leukemia, so the T cells may come from the graft donor.

With respect to this clonotype: At one of its ends the junction is not consistent with the germline gene, which may arise from a read error. The rearrangement joins TRBV4-1 to TRBJ2-4; D not certain. This CDR3 comprises 14 residues. Germline CDR1 reads MGHRA; CDR2 reads YSYEKL. Here the CDR3 DNA reads TGCGCCAGCAGCCAAGATCTGGCCATAAACATTCAGTACTTC. It specifies CASSQDLAINIQYF.

In its sample, this clonotype was seen many times. The genes are TRBV5-1 and TRBJ2-7; D ambiguous. Germline CDR1 SGHRS, CDR2 YFSETQ. The CDR3 extends over 12 amino acids. Trimming left V 2 bases short and J 0 bases short, with 3 bases between. This CDR3 reads CASSFYSYEQYF. The CDR3 DNA reads as TGCGCCAGCAGCTTTTACTCCTACGAGCAGTACTTC.

This clonotype has more than one count but fewer than ten. V usage is TRBV7-3 and J usage is TRBJ2-7; TRBD1 matches at 11 bases. Germline V gene data show CDR1 as SGHTA and CDR2 as FQGTGA. The ends lost 5 bases at V and 2 bases at J; junction bases unmatched: 5. The CDR3 extends over 15 amino acids. DNA of the CDR3: TGTGCCAGCAGCCGCGGGACAGGGGGGACCTACGAGCAGTACTTC. It encodes CASSRGTGGTYEQYF.

In its sample, this clonotype was seen a few times. The rearrangement uses TRBV20-1 and TRBJ2-7, with unresolved D. CDR3 size: 12 residues. Trimming removed 4 bases at V and 3 bases at J, with 10 bases between. Germline CDR1 reads DFQATT; CDR2 reads SNEGSKA (reference sequence). CDR3 DNA sequence: TGCAGTGCTATCCCCTCGGGCTACGAGCAGTACTTC. Translating it yields CSAIPSGYEQYF.

This clonotype has just a few counts. The V gene is TRBV5-1, the J gene TRBJ2-1, with 12 bases identical to TRBD2. The CDR3 spans 17 residues. Trimming cost V 2 bases and J 3 bases; bases outside gene matches: 6. Germline assignment: CDR1 SGHRS and CDR2 YFSETQ. The CDR3 reads CASSFGLAGTLYNEQFF. In nucleotides, the CDR3 is TGCGCCAGCAGCTTCGGACTAGCGGGAACGCTCTACAATGAGCAGTTCTTC.

This clonotype was seen a few times. The chain is built from TRBV21-1 and TRBJ1-1. TRBV21-1 is a recognized pseudogene. The CDR3 is 14 residues long. The CDR3 loop is CASSKESRNTEAFF. Written as DNA, the CDR3 is TGTGCCAGCAGCAAAGAGTCCCGGAACACTGAAGCTTTCTTT.

The J gene is TRBJ1-1, the V gene TRBV18; D unclear. This CDR3 region has 18 residues. V gave up 2 bases and J gave up 4 bases, with 23 bases separating them. CDR1 is KGHSH, CDR2 LQKENI, per germline. This CDR3 is CASSPRLVGGPIGTEAFF. CDR3 nucleotides: TGTGCCAGCTCACCAAGGCTAGTAGGAGGACCGATAGGCACTGAAGCTTTCTTT.

This clonotype was seen a few times. The rearrangement uses TRBV11-2 and TRBJ2-7; 9 positions match TRBD2. The CDR3 spans 18 residues. The V gene's germline CDR1 is SGHAT and CDR2 FQNNGV. Unmatched junction bases numbered 14, after V lost 3 bases and J lost 2 bases. CDR3 amino acids: CASSFREGPSGMPYEQYF. In DNA, the CDR3 is TGTGCCAGCAGCTTCAGGGAGGGTCCTAGCGGGATGCCCTACGAGCAGTACTTC.

The gene calls are TRBV5-1 and TRBJ2-1, with 9 nucleotides matching TRBD2. Germline lookup yields CDR1 SGHRS and CDR2 YFSETQ. With V trimmed by 5 bases and J by 4 bases, 7 bases remained unmatched. CDR3 length: 15 amino acids. This CDR3 is CASRPLAGIYNEQFF. In DNA form, the CDR3 reads TGCGCCAGCAGGCCCCTAGCGGGAATATACAATGAGCAGTTCTTC.

This clonotype occurred a few times. The J gene is TRBJ2-1, the V gene TRBV27, with a weak D call TRBD2 (6 bases). V was cut by 7 bases and J by 0 bases, with 13 bases left in between. Germline V gene lookup returns CDR1 MNHEY and CDR2 SMNVEV (reference sequence). This CDR3 spans 15 amino acids. The CDR3 region is CASTPGLYSYNEQFF. DNA of the CDR3: TGTGCCAGCACGCCGGGACTCTACTCCTACAATGAGCAGTTCTTC.

This clonotype was counted ten times or more. This chain uses TRBV9 with TRBJ2-5, with a weak D call TRBD1 (6 bases). Germline values: CDR1 SGDLS, CDR2 YYNGEE. Between the trimmed V and J ends, which lost 4 bases and 0 bases, there was a span of 10 bases. The CDR3 loop spans 14 amino acids. For the CDR3, the DNA is TGTGCCAGCAGCCTCGGGACACACCAAGAGACCCAGTACTTC. Its translation: CASSLGTHQETQYF.

V is TRBV4-1 and J is TRBJ1-3, with D possibly TRBD1 on 6 matching bases. V dropped 6 bases and J dropped 1 base, with 13 bases sitting between them. Germline CDR1 and CDR2: MGHRA and YSYEKL. The CDR3 extends over 15 amino acids. CDR3: CASRRQGTSGNTIYF. For the CDR3, the DNA is TGCGCCAGCAGACGGCAGGGGACATCTGGAAACACCATATATTTT.

The chain joins TRBV14 to TRBJ2-5, with TRBD1 matching over 7 bases. Germline-derived CDR1 and CDR2 are SGHDN and FVKESK. V shed 5 bases and J 4 bases; nucleotides not matched to a gene: 7. This CDR3 is 14 amino acids long. CDR3 in amino acids: CASSEDRFRETQYF. The CDR3 bases are TGTGCCAGCAGCGAGGACAGGTTCCGAGAGACCCAGTACTTC.

The chain couples TRBV27 to TRBJ2-7; 9 positions match TRBD1. Germline lookup yields CDR1 MNHEY and CDR2 SMNVEV (reference sequence). The CDR3 sequence is 15 residues long. V lost 4 bases and J lost 1; bases outside the gene matches: 5. CDR3 in DNA: TGTGCCAGCAGTTGGACAGGGGAAGGGTCCTACGAGCAGTACTTC. Its translation is CASSWTGEGSYEQYF.